These 21 T cell receptor beta chains came from one sample sequenced in a study of response to subunit inactivated influenza vaccine. MiXCR was run by TCRdb on the RT-PCR reads, yielding one entry per CDR3 protein. The repertoire holds more than 450,000 distinct CDR3 sequences, with approximately 7.7% as singletons. This specimen was PBMCs from blood, taken around 25 months after vaccination. These receptors were taken from a man aged 45 to 75 who received an inactivated influenza vaccine.

This clonotype was detected ten times or more. CDR3 loop: CSVGLTSGRRDTQYF. As DNA, the CDR3 is TGCAGCGTTGGGTTGACTAGCGGCCGGCGGGATACGCAGTATTTT. The chain links TRBV29-1 to TRBJ2-3; 9 positions match TRBD2. Germline V gene lookup returns CDR1 SQVTM and CDR2 ANQGSEA. After removal of 4 bases from V and 6 bases from J, the junction contained 11 bases not matched to a gene. The CDR3 covers 15 residues.

This clonotype occurred many times. V is TRBV11-1 and J is TRBJ2-3, with 8 bases identical to TRBD2. Trimming cost V 1 base and J 1 base; bases outside gene matches: 16. Germline V gene sequence: CDR1 SGHAT, CDR2 FQDESV (reference sequence). The CDR3 loop spans 20 amino acids. The CDR3 reads CASSLVGGAGGALGTDTQYF. CDR3 nucleotide sequence: TGTGCCAGCAGCTTAGTGGGCGGCGCGGGGGGTGCCCTGGGCACAGATACGCAGTATTTT.

This clonotype was recorded at least ten times. This chain connects TRBV7-2 to TRBJ1-5; D gene unclear. The CDR3 length is 16 residues. Trimming stripped 1 base from V and 0 bases from J, with 10 bases between. Germline CDR1 reads SGHTA; CDR2 reads FQGNSA. The CDR3 loop is CASSLGAGYSNQPQHF. The CDR3 DNA is TGTGCCAGCAGCTTAGGGGCCGGGTATAGCAATCAGCCCCAGCATTTT. Full variable domain (missing parts from reference TRBV7-2 and TRBJ1-5): GAGVSQSPSNKVTEKGKDVELRCDPISGHTALYWYRQSLGQGLEFLIYFQGNSAPDKSGLPSDRFSAERTGGSVSTLTIQRTQQEDSAVYLCASSLGAGYSNQPQHFGDGTRLSIL.

A few counts support this clonotype. V and J are TRBV4-3 and TRBJ2-3; D unclear. V lost 0 bases and J 5 bases, leaving 12 bases between the germline ends. The CDR3 length is 15 residues. CDR1 LGHNA and CDR2 YSLEER come from the germline V gene. DNA of the CDR3: TGCGCCAGCAGCCAAGACCCACGCCTGGGAGATACGCAGTATTTT. It yields the protein CASSQDPRLGDTQYF.

V gene TRBV6-5 combines with J gene TRBJ2-5; perhaps D is TRBD1 or TRBD2 (6 bases each). Trimming took off 0 bases at V and 5 bases at J, with 13 bases between the two ends. Germline loops: CDR1 MNHEY, CDR2 SVGAGI. This CDR3 region has 15 residues. In nucleotides, the CDR3 is TGTGCCAGCAGTTACTCGTCCGGGGGCCGGGAGACCCAGTACTTC. As protein: CASSYSSGGRETQYF.

This chain connects TRBV12-3 or TRBV12-4 to TRBJ1-1; D call uncertain. The CDR3 extends over 12 amino acids. Trimming pared 2 bases from V and 5 bases from J, leaving 6 bases between. CDR3 nucleotide sequence: TGTGCCAGCAGTTTAACCAGGACTGAAGCTTTCTTT. Its translation is CASSLTRTEAFF.

This sequence joins TRBV20-1 and TRBJ1-1; D remains ambiguous. V lost 0 bases, J lost 3 bases, and 11 bases lay in between. The CDR3 is 14 amino acids. Germline V gives CDR1 DFQATT, CDR2 SNEGSKA (reference sequence). This chain's CDR3 is CSARDGSWYTEAFF. In nucleotides, the CDR3 is TGCAGTGCTAGAGATGGGAGCTGGTACACTGAAGCTTTCTTT.

This clonotype was seen a handful of times. CDR3 sequence reads: CASSQTGTSFSGELFF. For the CDR3, the DNA is TGTGCCAGCAGCCAGACCGGGACTAGTTTTTCCGGGGAGCTGTTTTTT. The V call is TRBV3-1, the J call TRBJ2-2, with 8 positions matching TRBD2. Losses at the gene ends were 3 bases for V and 6 bases for J; bases not matched to a gene: 9. The CDR3 is made up of 16 amino acids. Per the germline V gene, CDR1 is LGHDT and CDR2 is YNNKEL (reference sequence).

This clonotype was detected only a few times. J is TRBJ2-7 and V is TRBV2; the match to TRBD2 covers 10 bases. CDR3 length equals 16 residues. Germline assignment: CDR1 SNHLY and CDR2 FYNNEI. J was trimmed by 0 bases and V by 7 bases; bases with no gene match: 9. This CDR3 is CASTISGTSVSYEQYF. CDR3 in DNA: TGTGCCAGCACCATTTCCGGGACTAGCGTCTCCTACGAGCAGTACTTC. Full variable domain (outside the CDR3, taken from reference TRBV2 and TRBJ2-7): EPEVTQTPSHQVTQMGQEVILRCVPISNHLYFYWYRQILGQKVEFLVSFYNNEISEKSEIFDDQFSVERPDGSNFTLKIRSTKLEDSAMYFCASTISGTSVSYEQYFGPGTRLTVT.

CDR3 DNA sequence: TGTGCCAGTAGTGGGACACCTCGGGATGGCTACACCTTC. Protein: CASSGTPRDGYTF. The chain links TRBV19 to TRBJ1-2, with a possible D match to TRBD1 (6 bases). V lost 5 bases, J lost 6 bases, and 13 bases lay in between. The CDR3 extends over 13 amino acids. The germline V gene encodes CDR1 LNHDA and CDR2 SQIVND (reference sequence). The full variable domain, rest sourced from reference TRBV19 and TRBJ1-2, is DGGITQSPKYLFRKEGQNVTLSCEQNLNHDAMYWYRQDPGQGLRLIYYSQIVNDFQKGDIAEGYSVSREKKESFPLTVTSAQKNPTAFYLCASSGTPRDGYTFGSGTRLTVV.

This chain joins TRBV15 and TRBJ2-7; D unclear. This CDR3 is 18 amino acids long. Looked up from germline, CDR1 is LNHNV and CDR2 is YYDKDF (reference sequence). With 0 bases removed from V and 2 bases from J, the gap between germline ends came to 20 bases. CDR3 region: CATSRDKSRSSVPYEQYF. In DNA form, the CDR3 reads TGTGCCACCAGCAGAGATAAATCGAGGTCCAGTGTACCCTACGAGCAGTACTTC. The complete variable domain, with remaining parts taken from reference TRBV15 and TRBJ2-7, reads DAMVIQNPRYQVTQFGKPVTLSCSQTLNHNVMYWYQQKSSQAPKLLFHYYDKDFNNEADTPDNFQSRRPNTSFCFLDIRSPGLGDTAMYLCATSRDKSRSSVPYEQYFGPGTRLTVT.

The chain has TRBV20-1 and TRBJ2-4; 7 nucleotides align to TRBD2. The CDR3 loop spans 13 amino acids. Losses at the gene ends were 8 bases for V and 6 bases for J; bases not matched to a gene: 10. Germline V lookup: CDR1 DFQATT, CDR2 SNEGSKA (reference sequence). The CDR3 protein is CSFIRGVGNIQYF. The DNA of the CDR3 is TGCAGTTTTATACGGGGGGTTGGAAACATTCAGTACTTC.

This clonotype has ten or more counts. The chain couples TRBV4-1 to TRBJ1-6; perhaps TRBD1 as D (6 bases). V was cut by 0 bases and J by 11 bases, with 8 bases left in between. Germline V gene lookup returns CDR1 MGHRA and CDR2 YSYEKL. The CDR3 covers 13 residues. The CDR3 DNA follows: TGCGCCAGCAGCCAAGAAGGGGGTACACCCCTCCACTTT. It encodes CASSQEGGTPLHF.

The J gene is TRBJ1-2, the V gene TRBV12-3 or TRBV12-4, with TRBD1 matching over 7 bases. The CDR3 length is 11 residues. V gave up 4 bases and J gave up 14 bases; unmatched junction bases: 7. The CDR3 nucleotides read TGTGCCAGCAGTTCCCTTGACAGGGAGACCTTC. This translates into CASSSLDRETF.

The rearrangement joins TRBV28 to TRBJ2-3; perhaps D is TRBD1 or TRBD2 (5 bases each). Trimming removed 5 bases at V and 0 bases at J, with 18 bases between. The CDR3 contains 17 residues. CDR1 and CDR2 from the germline V gene are MDHEN and SYDVKM. The CDR3 DNA reads TGTGCCAGCAGTCCCAGCCCCGGGGCAGGGAGCACAGATACGCAGTATTTT. It codes for CASSPSPGAGSTDTQYF.

This clonotype was picked up many times. The chain has TRBV18 and TRBJ2-7, with 7 bases that match TRBD1. V lost 3 bases and J lost 3; bases outside the gene matches: 2. CDR1 is KGHSH and CDR2 is LQKENI in the germline V gene. The CDR3 extends over 13 amino acids. The CDR3 spells CASSPGQVYEQYF. CDR3 coding DNA: TGTGCCAGCTCACCCGGACAGGTCTACGAGCAGTACTTC.

This clonotype has only a few counts. The gene calls are TRBV7-9 and TRBJ2-1; 13 bases agree with TRBD2. CDR1 SEHNR and CDR2 FQNEAQ come from the germline V gene (reference sequence). With V trimmed by 5 bases and J by 10 bases, 8 bases remained unmatched. The CDR3 length is 15 residues. CDR3: CASSAGLAGSDEQFF. CDR3 nucleotide sequence: TGTGCCAGCAGCGCGGGACTAGCGGGATCTGACGAGCAGTTCTTC.

This clonotype was picked up a small number of times. V and J are TRBV18 and TRBJ1-3; D not resolved. Trimming stripped 6 bases from V and 0 bases from J, with 15 bases between. This CDR3 has 16 residues. Germline-derived CDR1 and CDR2 are KGHSH and LQKENI. DNA for the CDR3: TGTGCCAGCTCCCCTATTACGCAGAACTCTGGAAACACCATATATTTT. This gives the protein CASSPITQNSGNTIYF.

V and J are TRBV18 and TRBJ2-3; 9 bases are shared with TRBD2. The CDR3 runs to 15 residues. V dropped 3 bases and J dropped 6; count of bases not matched to a gene: 7. Germline CDR1 reads KGHSH; CDR2 reads LQKENI. The CDR3 is CASSPLAGLHDTQYF. In DNA form, the CDR3 reads TGTGCCAGCTCACCCCTAGCGGGACTCCATGATACGCAGTATTTT.

The rearrangement uses TRBV7-2 and TRBJ2-3; no firm D call. The CDR3 sequence is 13 residues long. CDR1 and CDR2 (germline): SGHTA, FQGNSA. V lost 7 bases to trimming and J lost 6 bases, with 14 bases between them. The CDR3 nucleotides read TGTGCCAGCACCATAAATTTAAGGGATACGCAGTATTTT. This sequence encodes CASTINLRDTQYF.

This clonotype was detected a few times. V usage is TRBV4-3 and J usage is TRBJ2-1, with 10 bases lining up with TRBD1. V trimming: 0 bases; J trimming: 9 bases; junction bases outside the gene matches: 14. The CDR3 runs to 18 residues. Germline assignment: CDR1 LGHNA and CDR2 YSLEER. The CDR3 sequence is CASSQEFDRGHHMPEQFF. The CDR3 DNA is TGCGCCAGCAGCCAAGAGTTCGACAGGGGGCACCATATGCCTGAGCAGTTCTTC.